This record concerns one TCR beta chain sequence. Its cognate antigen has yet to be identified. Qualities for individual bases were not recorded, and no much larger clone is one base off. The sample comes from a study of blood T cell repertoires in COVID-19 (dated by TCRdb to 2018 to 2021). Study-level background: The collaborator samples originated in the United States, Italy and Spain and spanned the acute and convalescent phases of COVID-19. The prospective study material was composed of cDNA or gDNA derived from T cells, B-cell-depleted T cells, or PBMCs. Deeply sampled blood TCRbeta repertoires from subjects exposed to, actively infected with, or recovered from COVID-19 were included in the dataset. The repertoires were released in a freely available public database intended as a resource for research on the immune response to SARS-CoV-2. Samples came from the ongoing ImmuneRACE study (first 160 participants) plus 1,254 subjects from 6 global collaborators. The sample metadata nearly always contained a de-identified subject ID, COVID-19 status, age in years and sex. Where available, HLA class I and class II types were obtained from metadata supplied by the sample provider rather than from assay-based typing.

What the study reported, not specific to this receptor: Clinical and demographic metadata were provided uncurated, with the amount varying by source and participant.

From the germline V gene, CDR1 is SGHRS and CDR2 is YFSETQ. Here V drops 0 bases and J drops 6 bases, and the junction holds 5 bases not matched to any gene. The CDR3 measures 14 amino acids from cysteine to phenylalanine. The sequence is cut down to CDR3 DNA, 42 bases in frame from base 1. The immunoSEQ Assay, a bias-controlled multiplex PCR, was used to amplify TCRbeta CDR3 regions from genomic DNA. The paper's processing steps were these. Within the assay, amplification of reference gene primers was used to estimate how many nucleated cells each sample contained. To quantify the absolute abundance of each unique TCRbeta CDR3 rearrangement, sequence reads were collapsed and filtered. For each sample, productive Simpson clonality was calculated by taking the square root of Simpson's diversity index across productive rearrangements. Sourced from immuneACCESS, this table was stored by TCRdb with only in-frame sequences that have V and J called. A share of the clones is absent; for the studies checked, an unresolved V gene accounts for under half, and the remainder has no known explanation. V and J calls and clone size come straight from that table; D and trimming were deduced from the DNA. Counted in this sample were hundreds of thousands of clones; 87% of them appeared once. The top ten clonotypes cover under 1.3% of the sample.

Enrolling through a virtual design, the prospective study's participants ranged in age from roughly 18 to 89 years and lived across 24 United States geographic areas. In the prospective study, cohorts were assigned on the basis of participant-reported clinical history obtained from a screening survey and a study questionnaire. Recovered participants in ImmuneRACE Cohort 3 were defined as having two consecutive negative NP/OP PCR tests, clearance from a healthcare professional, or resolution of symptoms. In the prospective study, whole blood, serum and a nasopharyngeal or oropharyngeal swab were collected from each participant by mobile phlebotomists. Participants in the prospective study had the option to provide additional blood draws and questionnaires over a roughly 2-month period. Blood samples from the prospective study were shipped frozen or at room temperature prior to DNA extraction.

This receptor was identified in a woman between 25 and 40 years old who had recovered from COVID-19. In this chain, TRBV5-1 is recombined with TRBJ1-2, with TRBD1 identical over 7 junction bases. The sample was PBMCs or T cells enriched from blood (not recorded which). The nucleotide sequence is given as TGCGCCAGCAGCTTGGACAGGGGTCTGGATGGCTACACCTTC. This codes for CASSLDRGLDGYTF.